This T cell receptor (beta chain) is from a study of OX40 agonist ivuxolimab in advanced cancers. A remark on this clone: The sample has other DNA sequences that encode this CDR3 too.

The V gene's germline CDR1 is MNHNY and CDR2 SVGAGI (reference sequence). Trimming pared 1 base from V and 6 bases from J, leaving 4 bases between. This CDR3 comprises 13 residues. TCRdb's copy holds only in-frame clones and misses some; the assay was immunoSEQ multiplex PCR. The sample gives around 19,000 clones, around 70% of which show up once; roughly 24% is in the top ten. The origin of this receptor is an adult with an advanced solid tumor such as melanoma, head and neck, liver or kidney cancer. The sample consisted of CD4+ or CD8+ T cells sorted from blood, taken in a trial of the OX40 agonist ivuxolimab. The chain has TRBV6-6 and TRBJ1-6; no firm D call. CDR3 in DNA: TGTGCCAGCAGTTACTTGGGTAATTCACCCCTCCACTTT. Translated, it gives CASSYLGNSPLHF.